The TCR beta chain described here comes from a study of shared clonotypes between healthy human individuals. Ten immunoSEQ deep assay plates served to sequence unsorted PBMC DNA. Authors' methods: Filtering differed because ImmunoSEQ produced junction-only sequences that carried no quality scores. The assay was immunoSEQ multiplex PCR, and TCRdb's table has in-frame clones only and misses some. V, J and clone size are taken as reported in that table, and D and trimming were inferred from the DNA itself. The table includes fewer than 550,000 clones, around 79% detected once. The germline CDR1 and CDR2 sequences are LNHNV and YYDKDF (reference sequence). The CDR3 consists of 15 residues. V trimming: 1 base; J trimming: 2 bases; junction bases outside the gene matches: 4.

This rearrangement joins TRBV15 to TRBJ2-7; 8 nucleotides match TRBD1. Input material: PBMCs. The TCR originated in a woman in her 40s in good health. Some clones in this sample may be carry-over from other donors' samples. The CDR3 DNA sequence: TGTGCCACCAGCAGAGGGACAGGGAGCGCCTACGAGCAGTACTTC. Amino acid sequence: CATSRGTGSAYEQYF.